This T cell receptor (beta chain) was identified during a study of shared clonotypes between healthy human individuals. The CDR3 length is 12 residues. V was pared by 4 bases and J by 3 bases, with 7 bases between. Germline V gene sequence: CDR1 SNHLY, CDR2 FYNNEI. General study points: Represented diversity (both genetic and exposure-history) was limited by the small number of donors. Rarefaction showed that sequencing of sorted subsets was incomplete (despite large depth).

Each sample came from a Caucasian adult donor living in Nashville, Tennessee. Evenly divided among several immunoSEQ plates was the genomic DNA of each subset. Clones were sequenced by immunoSEQ multiplex PCR, and TCRdb holds only the in-frame ones, with some missing. The top ten hold 0.1% to 0.15% of the sample, which has roughly 2 million clones, approximately 94% seen once. The count of this clone is one. Antigen: not known. This chain links TRBV2 with TRBJ2-7, with D hard to call. Sequencing was done on a sample of naive CD4+ T cells sorted from blood. The sample's subset: CD45RA+ positively selected. This clonotype was obtained from a man younger than 35 in good health. CDR3 loop: CASSVGFYEQYF. The CDR3 DNA follows: TGTGCCAGCAGTGTGGGATTCTACGAGCAGTACTTC.